The next 30 T cell receptor beta chains were all read from a single sample in a study of immune reconstitution after stem cell transplant in scleroderma. One entry per CDR3 protein, called by TCRdb with MiXCR from the RT-PCR reads. This table holds some 2,200 distinct CDR3 sequences, over 7% found once. The sample was taken before or after autologous hematopoietic stem cell transplantation (not recorded which). These receptors all come from a male donor with systemic sclerosis.

By proportion, this clonotype is medium-sized. This chain connects TRBV27 to TRBJ2-1; 7 bases match TRBD2. V lost 4 bases and J lost 14; bases outside the gene matches: 8. Germline V lookup: CDR1 MNHEY, CDR2 SMNVEV (reference sequence). This CDR3 spans 12 amino acids. This chain's CDR3 is CASSSRASGEFF. In DNA form, the CDR3 reads TGTGCCAGCAGTTCGAGAGCCAGCGGGGAGTTCTTC.

This clonotype is termed medium-sized. V usage is TRBV2 and J usage is TRBJ2-2; 8 positions agree with TRBD2. Losses at the gene ends were 2 bases for V and 4 bases for J; bases not matched to a gene: 3. The CDR3 spans 15 residues. Germline V gene data show CDR1 as SNHLY and CDR2 as FYNNEI. CDR3 region: CASSETSGPTGELFF. The CDR3 DNA follows: TGTGCCAGCAGTGAAACTAGCGGACCCACCGGGGAGCTGTTTTTT.

This clonotype is medium-sized in the sample. At one end, the junction sequence differs from germline, possibly due to a read error. The chain couples TRBV20-1 to TRBJ2-7; D is undetermined. This CDR3 comprises 12 residues. The germline CDR1 and CDR2 sequences are DFQATT and SNEGSKA (reference sequence). CDR3 sequence reads: CSATSSSPPGIF. The DNA for the CDR3 is TGCAGTGCTACCAGCTCCTCCCCACCAGGAATCTTC.

By sample fraction, this clonotype is medium-sized (0.01 to 0.1%). CDR3 in amino acids: CASSLDEEQYF. CDR3 nucleotide sequence: TGCGCCAGCAGCTTGGACGAGGAGCAGTACTTC. The chain is built from TRBV5-1 and TRBJ2-7; D not certain. Germline CDR1 reads SGHRS; CDR2 reads YFSETQ. The CDR3 extends over 11 amino acids. Deletions cut 0 bases from V and 7 bases from J, with 5 bases between. Based on the CDR3 plus reference TRBV5-1 and TRBJ2-7, the full variable domain is KAGVTQTPRYLIKTRGQQVTLSCSPISGHRSVSWYQQTPGQGLQFLFEYFSETQRNKGNFPGRFSGRQFSNSRSEMNVSTLELGDSALYLCASSLDEEQYFGPGTRLTVT.

This clonotype is categorized as medium-sized. The chain couples TRBV5-8 to TRBJ2-3, with 7 bases lining up with TRBD2. Germline lookup yields CDR1 SGHTS and CDR2 YDEGEE. V lost 3 bases to trimming and J lost 3 bases; unmatched junction nucleotides: 7. The CDR3 has 15 residues. CDR3 sequence: CASSSPGLPTDTQYF. The CDR3 bases are TGTGCCAGCAGCTCCCCGGGACTACCAACAGATACGCAGTATTTT. The full variable domain, in which reference TRBV5-8 and TRBJ2-3 provide the parts outside the CDR3, is EAGVTQSPTHLIKTRGQQATLRCSPISGHTSVYWYQQALGLGLQFLLWYDEGEERNRGNFPPRFSGRQFPNYSSELNVNALELEDSALYLCASSSPGLPTDTQYFGPGTRLTVL.

This clonotype is deemed medium-sized. The chain combines TRBV5-1 with TRBJ2-1; 7 bases agree with TRBD2. Germline V lookup: CDR1 SGHRS, CDR2 YFSETQ. The CDR3 length is 15 residues. V lost 1 base and J lost 5; bases outside the gene matches: 6. This CDR3 reads CASSLILARDNEQFF. CDR3 bases: TGCGCCAGCAGCTTGATACTAGCGAGAGACAATGAGCAGTTCTTC.

By share, this clonotype counts as medium-sized. The rearrangement links TRBV20-1 to TRBJ2-3; 7 bases align to TRBD2. Germline trimming cut 6 bases from V and 4 bases from J; bases unmatched to any gene: 13. This CDR3 contains 15 residues. CDR1 is DFQATT, CDR2 SNEGSKA, per germline (reference sequence). The CDR3 reads CSAINGGGVADTQYF. CDR3 bases: TGCAGTGCAATAAATGGGGGGGGGGTCGCAGATACGCAGTATTTT.

Within the sample, this clonotype is medium-sized. V and J are TRBV20-1 and TRBJ2-3; D may be TRBD2 (8 bases). V was cut by 0 bases and J by 5 bases, with 18 bases left in between. The CDR3 totals 16 residues. Germline lookup yields CDR1 DFQATT and CDR2 SNEGSKA (reference sequence). CDR3 nucleotide sequence: TGCAGTGCTAGAGATCCTGGTAGCGGGGACAGAGATACGCAGTATTTT. Encoded protein: CSARDPGSGDRDTQYF.

This clonotype qualifies as medium-sized. The chain combines TRBV7-3 with TRBJ2-2; D is ambiguous. The CDR3 extends over 13 amino acids. Germline loops: CDR1 SGHTA, CDR2 FQGTGA. V gave up 2 bases and J gave up 4 bases, with 5 bases separating them. The CDR3 bases are TGTGCCAGCAGCTTAGCTACCACCGGGGAGCTGTTTTTT. Protein: CASSLATTGELFF.

By proportion, this clonotype is large. The chain carries TRBV20-1 and TRBJ1-1; TRBD1 is a possible D gene (6 bases). Germline V gene sequence: CDR1 DFQATT, CDR2 SNEGSKA (reference sequence). This CDR3 has 16 amino acids. V lost 0 bases and J 0 bases, leaving 14 bases between the germline ends. CDR3 coding DNA: TGCAGTGCTAGAGATTATCAGGGGCTTTTGAACACTGAAGCTTTCTTT. It specifies CSARDYQGLLNTEAFF.

In its sample, this clonotype ranks as medium-sized. V usage is TRBV27 and J usage is TRBJ1-6, with D tentatively TRBD1 (5 bases). Germline CDR1 and CDR2: MNHEY and SMNVEV (reference sequence). This CDR3 region has 13 residues. The ends were cut back, 9 bases at V and 12 bases at J, with 18 bases in the middle. The CDR3 DNA reads TGTGCCAGTCACAAGACAGCCAAGGAACCCCTCCACTTT. Residues: CASHKTAKEPLHF.

By frequency in the sample, this clonotype is large. The chain recombines TRBV10-1 with TRBJ2-1; 10 bases fit TRBD2. Germline V gene lookup returns CDR1 WNHNN and CDR2 SYGVQD (reference sequence). The CDR3 extends over 15 amino acids. Trimming at V came to 5 bases and at J to 3 bases, leaving 4 bases not matched to a gene. CDR3 in amino acids: CASSLAGGLYNEQFF. The CDR3 coding sequence is TGCGCCAGCAGTTTAGCGGGGGGCCTCTACAATGAGCAGTTCTTC.

The chain is built from TRBV6-1 and TRBJ1-2; D is unclear. This CDR3 has 16 amino acids. The V end was cut by 2 bases, the J end by 10 bases, with 23 bases between. Germline CDR1 reads MNHNS; CDR2 reads SASEGT. CDR3 DNA: TGTGCCAGCAGTGAATCACGTGGTGGACCTTACCGGGACTACACCTTC. Protein: CASSESRGGPYRDYTF.

Relative to its sample, this clonotype is medium-sized (0.01 to 0.1%). The gene calls are TRBV30 and TRBJ1-1; no firm D call. Germline-derived CDR1 and CDR2 are GTSNPN and SVGIG (reference sequence). This CDR3 spans 16 amino acids. Trimming shortened V by 0 bases and J by 5 bases, and 19 bases separated the two germline ends. The CDR3 nucleotides read TGTGCCTGGAGTGTGCTTGGCGAGGTAACGTGGACTGAAGCTTTCTTT. This codes for CAWSVLGEVTWTEAFF.

This clonotype is medium-sized in the sample. The chain is built from TRBV2 and TRBJ1-1; D possibly corresponds to TRBD1 (6 bases). This CDR3 region has 12 residues. Trimming cost V 7 bases and J 10 bases, with 16 bases left between them. CDR1 is SNHLY, CDR2 FYNNEI, per germline. The CDR3 sequence is CASKSTGLVAFF. In DNA form, the CDR3 reads TGTGCCAGCAAATCTACAGGGTTGGTAGCTTTCTTT. The whole variable domain, remainder taken from reference TRBV2 and TRBJ1-1, is EPEVTQTPSHQVTQMGQEVILRCVPISNHLYFYWYRQILGQKVEFLVSFYNNEISEKSEIFDDQFSVERPDGSNFTLKIRSTKLEDSAMYFCASKSTGLVAFFGQGTRLTVV.

A few counts support this clonotype. The J gene is TRBJ2-1, the V gene TRBV5-1; D is tentatively TRBD1 or TRBD2 (5 bases each). V was pared by 3 bases and J by 0 bases, with 7 bases between. The CDR3 sequence is 14 residues long. The germline CDR1 and CDR2 sequences are SGHRS and YFSETQ. CDR3 amino acids: CASSSGTSYNEQFF. CDR3 nucleotide sequence: TGCGCCAGCAGCTCCGGGACCTCCTACAATGAGCAGTTCTTC.

By share, this clonotype counts as medium-sized (0.01 to 0.1%). The V and J genes are TRBV27 and TRBJ1-5; D might be TRBD1 (6 bases). This CDR3 is 15 amino acids long. V dropped 0 bases and J dropped 6 bases, with 12 bases sitting between them. Germline V gene data show CDR1 as MNHEY and CDR2 as SMNVEV (reference sequence). In nucleotides, the CDR3 is TGTGCCAGCAGTTTATCAGGTGGGGGCGGTCAGCCCCAGCATTTT. Protein sequence: CASSLSGGGGQPQHF.

By frequency in the sample, this clonotype is medium-sized. The chain uses TRBV30 and TRBJ2-3; 8 nucleotides agree with TRBD2. After removal of 6 bases from V and 9 bases from J, the junction contained 11 bases not matched to a gene. Germline CDR1 reads GTSNPN; CDR2 reads SVGIG (reference sequence). The CDR3 contains 13 residues. CDR3 sequence: CACSGEGYDTQYF. The CDR3 bases are TGTGCCTGTAGCGGGGAGGGATATGACACGCAGTATTTT.

By its share, this clonotype is medium-sized. The CDR3 region has the DNA TGCAGTGCTAGAGAGACCCCTGTACCCTACGAGCAGTACTTC. Protein sequence: CSARETPVPYEQYF. The rearrangement links TRBV20-1 to TRBJ2-7; D remains ambiguous. The CDR3 is 14 residues long. V lost 0 bases to trimming and J lost 2 bases, with 11 bases between them. Germline assignment: CDR1 DFQATT and CDR2 SNEGSKA (reference sequence).

J is TRBJ2-5 and V is TRBV3-1; possible D gene TRBD2, 5 bases. Between the trimmed V and J ends, which lost 7 bases and 1 base, there was a span of 13 bases. CDR3 length: 14 residues. Germline lookup yields CDR1 LGHDT and CDR2 YNNKEL (reference sequence). CDR3 in DNA: TGTGCCAGCACCAGAGGCGGACTCCAAGAGACCCAGTACTTC. This codes for CASTRGGLQETQYF.

By share, this clonotype ranks as medium-sized. This chain joins TRBV20-1 and TRBJ2-1; D not resolved. This CDR3 region has 15 residues. Germline V lookup: CDR1 DFQATT, CDR2 SNEGSKA (reference sequence). The V end lost 1 base, the J end lost 0 bases, and 10 bases lay between the germline ends. The DNA of the CDR3 is TGCAGTGCTAGAGCCGGGTCCAGCTCCTACAATGAGCAGTTCTTC. Translated, it gives CSARAGSSSYNEQFF.

This clonotype was counted a few times. One end of the junction is discordant with germline, which a read error may explain. CDR3 DNA: TGTACCAGCAAATCTACAGGGTTGGTAGCTTTCTTT. Amino acid sequence: CTSKSTGLVAFF. The chain carries TRBV2 and TRBJ1-1; D may be TRBD1 (6 bases). This CDR3 is 12 amino acids long. Germline V gives CDR1 SNHLY, CDR2 FYNNEI.

By share, this clonotype ranks as medium-sized (0.01 to 0.1%). V usage is TRBV28 and J usage is TRBJ2-1, with D unclear. There are 12 residues in the CDR3. Germline V gene lookup returns CDR1 MDHEN and CDR2 SYDVKM. The germline V and J ends were trimmed by 8 bases and 4 bases, with 9 bases remaining between them. CDR3 region: CASSLEYNEQFF. The CDR3 nucleotides are TGTGCCAGCTCCCTAGAGTACAATGAGCAGTTCTTC.

The rearrangement uses TRBV29-1 and TRBJ2-7; D is unclear. The length of the CDR3 is 13 residues. Germline V gene lookup returns CDR1 SQVTM and CDR2 ANQGSEA. Deletions cut 4 bases from V and 3 bases from J, with 13 bases between. The CDR3 sequence: CSVVLGVGYEQYF. The CDR3 DNA reads as TGCAGCGTTGTCCTTGGGGTAGGCTACGAGCAGTACTTC.

This clonotype is deemed medium-sized (0.01 to 0.1%). CDR3 loop: CASTAGSNTEAFF. CDR3 sequence (DNA): TGCGCCAGTACCGCTGGGTCGAACACTGAAGCTTTCTTT. V gene TRBV10-2 combines with J gene TRBJ1-1; no clear D gene. Germline assignment: CDR1 WSHSY and CDR2 SAAADI. The CDR3 has 13 residues. Deletions cut 9 bases from V and 1 base from J, with 12 bases between.

In its sample, this clonotype was seen a few times. The chain uses TRBV20-1 and TRBJ2-1; the match to TRBD1 covers 10 bases. Germline V gene sequence: CDR1 DFQATT, CDR2 SNEGSKA (reference sequence). The CDR3 is made up of 12 amino acids. Trimming cost V 8 bases and J 7 bases; bases outside gene matches: 5. This chain's CDR3 is CSTTDRGNEQFF. The CDR3 bases are TGCAGTACAACGGACAGGGGGAATGAGCAGTTCTTC.

This clonotype is labeled medium-sized. This rearrangement joins TRBV14 to TRBJ2-7; TRBD2 matches at 13 bases. The germline CDR1 and CDR2 sequences are SGHDN and FVKESK. V lost 4 bases and J lost 3; bases outside the gene matches: 6. The CDR3 is 16 amino acids. The CDR3, as DNA: TGTGCCAGCAGCCCTCCCGGACTAGCGGGAGACTACGAGCAGTACTTC. It translates to CASSPPGLAGDYEQYF.

This clonotype is termed medium-sized. This chain links TRBV27 with TRBJ2-3; D perhaps matches TRBD2 (5 bases). V shed 2 bases and J shed 2 bases, with 11 bases lying between them. Germline V gives CDR1 MNHEY, CDR2 SMNVEV (reference sequence). The CDR3 totals 15 residues. The CDR3 spells CASSLVSAITDTQYF. In DNA, the CDR3 is TGTGCCAGCAGTTTAGTTAGCGCCATCACAGATACGCAGTATTTT.

This clonotype counts as medium-sized (0.01 to 0.1%). The chain uses TRBV5-1 and TRBJ1-1, with D possibly being TRBD1 (5 bases). The CDR3 has 13 amino acids. Trimming removed 1 base from V and 8 bases from J, with 12 bases in between. In germline, CDR1 is SGHRS, CDR2 YFSETQ. Here the CDR3 DNA reads TGCGCCAGCAGCTTGACACGCGGGACCGAAGCTTTCTTT. It yields the protein CASSLTRGTEAFF.

This clonotype is classed as medium-sized. This sequence joins TRBV7-8 and TRBJ2-1; maybe TRBD2 (6 bases). The CDR3 runs 14 residues. Looked up from germline, CDR1 is SGHVS and CDR2 is FQNEAQ. The V gene lost 0 bases and the J gene lost 8 bases, with 11 bases spanning the gap. CDR3 nucleotide sequence: TGTGCCAGCAGCTTAGCGTTGTGGGGGGATGAGCAGTTCTTC. This codes for CASSLALWGDEQFF.